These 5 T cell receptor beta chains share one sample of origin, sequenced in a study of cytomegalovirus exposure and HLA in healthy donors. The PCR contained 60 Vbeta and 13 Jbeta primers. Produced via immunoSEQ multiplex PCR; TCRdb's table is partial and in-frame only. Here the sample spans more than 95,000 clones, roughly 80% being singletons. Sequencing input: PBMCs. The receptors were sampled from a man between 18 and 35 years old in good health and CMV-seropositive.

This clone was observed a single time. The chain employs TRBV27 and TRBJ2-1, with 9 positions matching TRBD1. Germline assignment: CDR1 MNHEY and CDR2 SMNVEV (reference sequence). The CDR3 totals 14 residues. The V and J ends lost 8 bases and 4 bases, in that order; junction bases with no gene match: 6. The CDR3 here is CASGMTGGYNEQFF. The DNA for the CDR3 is TGTGCCAGCGGTATGACAGGGGGATACAATGAGCAGTTCTTC.

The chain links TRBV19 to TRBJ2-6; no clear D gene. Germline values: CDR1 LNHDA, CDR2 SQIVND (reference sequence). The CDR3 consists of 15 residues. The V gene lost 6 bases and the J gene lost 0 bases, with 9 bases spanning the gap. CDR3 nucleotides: TGTGCCAGTAGCCCAAAGAGCTCTGGGGCCAACGTCCTGACTTTC. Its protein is CASSPKSSGANVLTF.

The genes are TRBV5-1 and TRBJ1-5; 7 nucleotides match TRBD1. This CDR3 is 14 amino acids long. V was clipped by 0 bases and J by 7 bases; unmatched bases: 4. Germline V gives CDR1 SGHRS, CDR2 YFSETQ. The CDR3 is CASSLAQGDQPQHF. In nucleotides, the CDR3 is TGCGCCAGCAGCTTGGCCCAGGGGGACCAGCCCCAGCATTTT.

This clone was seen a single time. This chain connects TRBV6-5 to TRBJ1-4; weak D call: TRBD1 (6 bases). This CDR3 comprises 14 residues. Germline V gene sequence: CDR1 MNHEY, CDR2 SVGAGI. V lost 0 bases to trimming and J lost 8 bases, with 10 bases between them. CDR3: CASSYSPGQEKLFF. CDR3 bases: TGTGCCAGCAGTTACTCCCCGGGACAAGAAAAACTGTTTTTT.

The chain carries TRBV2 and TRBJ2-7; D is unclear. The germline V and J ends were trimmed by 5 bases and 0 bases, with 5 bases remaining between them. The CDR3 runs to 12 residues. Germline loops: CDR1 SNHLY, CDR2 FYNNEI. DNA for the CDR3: TGTGCCAGCAGTCGTTCCTCCTACGAGCAGTACTTC. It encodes CASSRSSYEQYF.